Following are 17 T cell receptor beta chains from one sample sequenced in a study of CD8 T cells in ankylosing spondylitis. Study findings and constraints: A TCR beta motif made of under 10 highly homologous variants seemed typical of ankylosing spondylitis blood.

These receptors have no identified antigens. TCRdb reanalysed the 5' RACE reads using MiXCR and keeps one entry per CDR3 protein. The table includes approximately 540,000 distinct CDR3 sequences, roughly an eighth detected once. Material for sequencing was blood, either unsorted or a sorted T cell fraction (not recorded which). The origin of the receptors is a male donor with ankylosing spondylitis.

The chain couples TRBV19 to TRBJ2-1; TRBD1 aligns across 9 bases. Trimming at V came to 4 bases and at J to 10 bases, leaving 5 bases not matched to a gene. The CDR3 loop spans 13 amino acids. In germline, CDR1 is LNHDA, CDR2 SQIVND (reference sequence). The CDR3 DNA reads TGTGCCAGTAGTACCACAGGGGGCAACGAGCAGTTCTTC. This encodes CASSTTGGNEQFF.

The chain has TRBV20-1 and TRBJ2-1; 8 nucleotides match TRBD2. Germline-derived CDR1 and CDR2 are DFQATT and SNEGSKA (reference sequence). This CDR3 has 13 amino acids. CDR3: CSPGTRGYNEQFF. In nucleotides, the CDR3 is TGCAGCCCCGGGACTAGGGGTTACAATGAGCAGTTCTTC.

Only a few counts were recorded for this clonotype. The chain recombines TRBV7-6 with TRBJ2-7, with D tentatively TRBD2 (6 bases). Trimming removed 5 bases at V and 5 bases at J, with 16 bases between. CDR1 is SGHVS, CDR2 FNYEAQ, per germline. The CDR3 sequence is 14 residues long. CDR3: CASSVTGGADEQYF. In DNA, the CDR3 is TGTGCCAGCAGCGTCACAGGAGGGGCTGACGAGCAGTACTTC.

In its sample, this clonotype was seen a few times. At one end the junction does not follow the germline gene, possibly because of a read error. The chain carries TRBV15 and TRBJ1-5, with D unclear. From germline, CDR1 is LNHNV and CDR2 YYDKDF (reference sequence). The CDR3 length is 17 residues. The CDR3 DNA is TGTGCCACCAGCAGAGATATGGAGAGGGATGAAGATCACCCCCAGCATTTT. It translates to CATSRDMERDEDHPQHF.

In regard to this clonotype: A read error is possible here, since a much larger clone lies one base away. CDR3 region: CTSSRDTYGTGGFSSYNEQFF. CDR3 DNA: TGCACCAGCAGCAGAGATACCTACGGGACAGGGGGATTTAGCTCCTACAATGAGCAGTTCTTC. The chain has TRBV5-1 and TRBJ2-1; TRBD1 aligns across 11 bases. Germline CDR1 is SGHRS and CDR2 is YFSETQ. This CDR3 has 21 amino acids. Based on the CDR3 plus reference TRBV5-1 and TRBJ2-1, the full variable domain is KAGVTQTPRYLIKTRGQQVTLSCSPISGHRSVSWYQQTPGQGLQFLFEYFSETQRNKGNFPGRFSGRQFSNSRSEMNVSTLELGDSALYLCTSSRDTYGTGGFSSYNEQFFGPGTRLTVL.

This clonotype was observed a few times. V is TRBV11-2 and J is TRBJ2-7, with D possibly called TRBD1 or TRBD2 (5 bases each). CDR1 is SGHAT and CDR2 is FQNNGV in the germline V gene. The length of the CDR3 is 13 residues. The V end lost 2 bases, the J end lost 4 bases, and 9 bases lay between the germline ends. The DNA of the CDR3 is TGTGCCAGCAGCTTAAGGGACGAATACGAGCAGTACTTC. Translating gives CASSLRDEYEQYF.

The table lists this clonotype with a few counts. This chain joins TRBV7-2 and TRBJ1-1; D unresolved. This CDR3 region has 14 residues. V shed 2 bases and J shed 0 bases, with 7 bases lying between them. Germline V gene sequence: CDR1 SGHTA, CDR2 FQGNSA. The chain's CDR3 is CASSLLALNTEAFF. The CDR3 DNA reads TGTGCCAGCAGCTTACTCGCTCTGAACACTGAAGCTTTCTTT.

This clonotype was seen a few times. The chain carries TRBV5-1 and TRBJ2-1; no clear D. CDR3 length equals 15 residues. Germline lookup yields CDR1 SGHRS and CDR2 YFSETQ. The V end was cut by 7 bases, the J end by 5 bases, with 19 bases between. CDR3 loop: CASAEQPLEHNEQFF. The CDR3 DNA reads as TGCGCCAGCGCCGAACAACCGCTAGAGCACAATGAGCAGTTCTTC.

This clonotype was recorded a few times. The chain has TRBV5-5 and TRBJ2-3; D is unclear. The CDR3 length is 13 residues. Germline V gene sequence: CDR1 SGHKS, CDR2 YYEKEE (reference sequence). Trimming removed 4 bases at V and 4 bases at J, with 10 bases between. The CDR3 loop is CASSLVSPDTQYF. CDR3 sequence (DNA): TGTGCCAGCAGCCTCGTAAGCCCAGATACGCAGTATTTT.

This clonotype has just a few counts. The chain recombines TRBV5-1 with TRBJ1-3; 9 bases match TRBD1. Germline V gene sequence: CDR1 SGHRS, CDR2 YFSETQ. The CDR3 has 16 residues. V shed 5 bases, J shed 0 bases, and the junction held 6 bases outside the gene matches. The CDR3: CASRTSGQGSGNTIYF. The CDR3 coding sequence is TGCGCCAGCAGGACTTCGGGACAGGGCTCTGGAAACACCATATATTTT.

V usage is TRBV20-1 and J usage is TRBJ1-2, with TRBD1 matching over 7 bases. Per germline, CDR1 DFQATT and CDR2 SNEGSKA (reference sequence). The CDR3 runs to 12 residues. Trimming took 7 bases from V and 2 from J; bases not matched to a gene: 4. The CDR3 nucleotides are TGCAGTGTTAAGACAGGGAACTATGGCTACACCTTC. Translating gives CSVKTGNYGYTF.

This clonotype was seen more than once but under ten times. The V call is TRBV20-1, the J call TRBJ1-4, with D possibly being TRBD1 (5 bases). CDR1 DFQATT and CDR2 SNEGSKA come from the germline V gene (reference sequence). The CDR3 sequence is 13 residues long. The V gene lost 2 bases and the J gene lost 5 bases, with 9 bases spanning the gap. The CDR3 protein is CSARNRWNEKLFF. CDR3 bases: TGCAGTGCTAGAAACAGGTGGAATGAAAAACTGTTTTTT.

The table lists this clonotype with many counts. The rearrangement uses TRBV29-1 and TRBJ2-5; TRBD2 agrees at 10 bases. The length of the CDR3 is 15 residues. CDR1 is SQVTM, CDR2 ANQGSEA, per germline. The trim removed 6 bases at V and 4 bases at J, leaving 11 bases unmatched. The CDR3 here is CSVLWPSGSPETQYF. The CDR3 nucleotides are TGCAGCGTCCTATGGCCTAGCGGGAGTCCAGAGACCCAGTACTTC.

This chain joins TRBV29-1 and TRBJ1-1; D may be TRBD1 (5 bases). Per germline, CDR1 SQVTM and CDR2 ANQGSEA. The germline V and J ends were trimmed by 3 bases and 0 bases, with 8 bases remaining between them. This CDR3 region has 13 residues. The DNA of the CDR3 is TGCAGCGTTGACTGGGGGGTGAACACTGAAGCTTTCTTT. The encoded protein is CSVDWGVNTEAFF.

This clonotype was recorded many times. The chain is built from TRBV12-3 or TRBV12-4 and TRBJ2-1; tentative D call: TRBD2 (5 bases). The CDR3 sequence is 16 residues long. Trimming removed 10 bases from V and 3 bases from J, with 22 bases in between. CDR3 protein: CATHPPGRANYNEQFF. The DNA of the CDR3 is TGTGCCACCCACCCGCCTGGGCGGGCCAACTACAATGAGCAGTTCTTC.

This clonotype was observed a handful of times. Here the CDR3 DNA reads TGTGCCAGCAGTTTCGGGACTAGCGGTCATGAGCAGTTCTTC. It encodes CASSFGTSGHEQFF. The gene calls are TRBV12-3 or TRBV12-4 and TRBJ2-1, with 11 bases identical to TRBD2. The CDR3 loop spans 14 amino acids. Germline trimming cut 3 bases from V and 8 bases from J; bases unmatched to any gene: 3.

The chain has TRBV20-1 and TRBJ2-7; 13 bases line up with TRBD2. CDR3 length: 15 amino acids. Germline V lookup: CDR1 DFQATT, CDR2 SNEGSKA (reference sequence). V was clipped by 6 bases and J by 3 bases; unmatched bases: 8. CDR3 bases: TGCAGTGCCTGTAGGACTAGCGGGAGTTTCTACGAGCAGTACTTC. Its protein is CSACRTSGSFYEQYF.